This TCR beta chain emerged from a study of OX40 agonist ivuxolimab in advanced cancers. For the study in its entirety: Ivuxolimab was an agonistic, fully human IgG2 monoclonal antibody directed against OX40 (CD134), a costimulatory receptor. Intravenous ivuxolimab was administered to patients every 2 weeks at six dose levels: 0.01, 0.1, 0.3, 1.5, 3 and 10 mg/kg. Of the roughly 51 dose-escalation patients, hepatocellular carcinoma was present in approximately 20, melanoma in around 15, renal cell carcinoma in 9 and head and neck cancer in 9. In the dose-escalation cohort, approximately 80% of patients were male, and the mean age was approximately 60 years with a range of about 23 to 79. Prior anti-PD-1, anti-PD-L1 or anti-CTLA-4 therapy was permitted, and checkpoint inhibitors had been received by 40% to 50% of dose-escalation patients. Three dose-escalation patients achieved partial responses, one with hepatocellular carcinoma and two with cutaneous melanoma. Peripheral TCRbeta sequencing was intended to test whether TCR sequence diversity was altered and clonal T-cell expansion was caused by ivuxolimab. The paper describes the monotherapy dose-escalation part (N of about 54 patients) of the phase I trial of ivuxolimab. The investigation overall reported the following: Clonal expansion of both CD4+ and CD8+ blood T cells was observed from baseline to week 6 at doses 0.1 to 3.0 mg/kg. Low levels of normalized T-cell clonal expansion were also seen in some nonresponding patients. On average, CD8+ T cells showed more expanded clones than CD4+ T cells after ivuxolimab. Antigen specificity was not determined for the clonally expanded peripheral T cells. In the 0.1-3.0 mg/kg groups, partial responders had among the lowest normalized peripheral clonal expansion, particularly in CD8+ T cells.

Genomic DNA was isolated from the sorted cells so that the TCRbeta CDR3 region could be sequenced. The immunoSEQ Assay was used for sequencing of TCRbeta CDR3 regions. The table was pulled from immuneACCESS by TCRdb, which kept in-frame rearrangements only. Such tables lose some clones; where checked, under half of the loss comes from unresolved V genes, and the rest has no known cause. In this sample the table shows approximately 31,000 clones, approximately 89% of which occur a single time. The ten largest make up about 25% of the sample. Patients with autoimmune disease history or receiving systemic immunosuppression were excluded from the trial. Peripheral blood for TCR sequencing was collected from all dose cohorts at baseline, on cycle 4 day 1, and on cycle 7 day 1. Samples were obtained from an open-label, multicenter, first-in-human phase I dose-escalation trial of ivuxolimab. The trial enrolled adults with locally advanced or metastatic head and neck squamous cell, hepatocellular, melanoma or renal cell carcinoma. Before TCR sequencing, CD4+ and CD8+ T cells were separately sorted from peripheral blood.

As regards this clone: Which antigen it targets is not known. Base quality data are lacking; no much larger clone is found one base away.

Trimming at the junction amounts to 0 bases on V and 0 bases on J, and the germline ends lie 6 bases apart. CDR1 and CDR2, per the germline V gene (reference sequence), are SGHNT and YYREEE. There are 15 amino acids in the CDR3, from cysteine to phenylalanine inclusive. Only the CDR3 region is kept as DNA, spanning 45 bases read in frame from base 1. The clonotype comes from an adult with an advanced solid tumor such as melanoma, head and neck, liver or kidney cancer. The sample here was CD4+ or CD8+ T cells sorted from blood, taken in a trial of the OX40 agonist ivuxolimab. Recombination joined TRBV5-4 with TRBJ2-2; perhaps TRBD1 is the D gene, with 6 bases matching. The CDR3 protein sequence reads: CASSLDRANTGELFF. DNA sequence: TGTGCCAGCAGCTTGGACAGGGCGAACACCGGGGAGCTGTTTTTT.